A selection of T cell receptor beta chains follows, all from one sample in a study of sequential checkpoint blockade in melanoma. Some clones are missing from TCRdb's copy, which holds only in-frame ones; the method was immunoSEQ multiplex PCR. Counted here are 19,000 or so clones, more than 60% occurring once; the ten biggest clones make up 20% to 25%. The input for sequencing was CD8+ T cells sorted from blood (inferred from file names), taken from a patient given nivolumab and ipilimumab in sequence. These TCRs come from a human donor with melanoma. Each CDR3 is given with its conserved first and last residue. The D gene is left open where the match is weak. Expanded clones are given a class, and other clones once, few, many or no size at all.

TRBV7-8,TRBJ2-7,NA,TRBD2,CASGSGTSGYEQYF,TGTGCCAGCGGGTCAGGGACTAGCGGCTACGAGCAGTACTTC
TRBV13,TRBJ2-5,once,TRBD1,CASSRRDRVAETQYF,TGTGCCAGCAGCCGCCGGGACAGGGTCGCTGAGACCCAGTACTTC
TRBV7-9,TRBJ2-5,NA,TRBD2,CASSSSGGGETQYF,TGTGCCAGCAGTTCAAGCGGGGGGGGAGAGACCCAGTACTTC
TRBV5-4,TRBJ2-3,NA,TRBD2,CASGLAGMVADTQYF,TGTGCCAGCGGATTAGCGGGGATGGTGGCAGATACGCAGTATTTT
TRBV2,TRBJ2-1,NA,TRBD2,CASRLAGMYNEQFF,TGTGCCAGCCGACTAGCGGGGATGTACAATGAGCAGTTCTTC
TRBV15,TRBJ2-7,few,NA,CATSRDISTAYEQYF,TGTGCCACCAGCAGAGATATATCCACAGCCTACGAGCAGTACTTC
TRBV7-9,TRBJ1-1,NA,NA,CASSFGQGGTEAFF,TGTGCCAGCAGCTTTGGCCAGGGTGGTACTGAAGCTTTCTTT
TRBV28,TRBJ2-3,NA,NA,CASRLGALSSADTQYF,TGTGCCAGCAGACTAGGAGCGCTTAGTAGCGCAGATACGCAGTATTTT
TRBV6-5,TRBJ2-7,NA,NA,CASSYSIGGVAYEQYF,TGTGCCAGCAGTTACTCGATAGGGGGGGTCGCCTACGAGCAGTACTTC
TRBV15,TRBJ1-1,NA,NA,CATGGITEAFF,TGTGCCACCGGGGGGATTACTGAAGCTTTCTTT
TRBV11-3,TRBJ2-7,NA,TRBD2,CASSSGGEGPYEQYF,TGTGCCAGCAGCAGCGGGGGGGAAGGGCCCTACGAGCAGTACTTC
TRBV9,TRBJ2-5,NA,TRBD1,CASSVVRRQGAAETQYF,TGTGCCAGCAGCGTAGTGCGTAGACAGGGGGCCGCGGAGACCCAGTACTTC
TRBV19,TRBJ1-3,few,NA,CASRSGSGNTIYF,TGTGCCAGTAGATCGGGCTCTGGAAACACCATATATTTT
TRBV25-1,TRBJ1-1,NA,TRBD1,CASSRQGAPGGAFF,TGTGCCAGCAGTCGACAGGGGGCTCCCGGGGGGGCTTTCTTT
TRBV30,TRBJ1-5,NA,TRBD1,CAWSVSPDRNDNQPQHF,TGTGCCTGGAGTGTTTCCCCGGACAGGAATGACAATCAGCCCCAGCATTTT
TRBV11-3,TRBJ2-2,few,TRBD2,CASSLVTGGYTGELFF,TGTGCCAGCAGCTTAGTAACGGGAGGGTACACCGGGGAGCTGTTTTTT
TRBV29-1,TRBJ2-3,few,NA,CSAWWVQVDTQYF,TGCAGTGCATGGTGGGTGCAGGTAGATACGCAGTATTTT
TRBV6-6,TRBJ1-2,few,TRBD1,CASSSLGQAGYGYTF,TGTGCCAGCAGTTCTCTCGGACAGGCGGGCTATGGCTACACCTTC
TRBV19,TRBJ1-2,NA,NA,CASTPGQSPNYGYTF,TGTGCCAGTACCCCCGGACAGTCGCCTAACTATGGCTACACCTTC
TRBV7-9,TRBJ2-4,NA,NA,CASSSGFSEGKNIQYF,TGTGCCAGCAGCTCGGGCTTTTCCGAGGGCAAAAACATTCAGTACTTC
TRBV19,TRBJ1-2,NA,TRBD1,CASSIYDRAVHGYTF,TGTGCCAGTAGTATCTATGACAGGGCCGTTCATGGCTACACCTTC
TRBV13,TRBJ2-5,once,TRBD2,CASSFSGGGKETQYF,TGTGCCAGCAGCTTCAGCGGGGGGGGAAAAGAGACCCAGTACTTC
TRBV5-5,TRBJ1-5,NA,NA,CASSSNSNQPQHF,TGTGCCAGCAGCTCAAATAGCAATCAGCCCCAGCATTTT
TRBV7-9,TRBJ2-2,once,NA,CASSPPRTGELFF,TGTGCCAGCAGCCCCCCCCGGACCGGGGAGCTGTTTTTT
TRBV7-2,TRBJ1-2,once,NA,CASSLFQGSYGYTF,TGTGCCAGCAGCTTATTTCAGGGTTCCTATGGCTACACCTTC
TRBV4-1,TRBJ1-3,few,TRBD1,CASSDTTGFSGNTIYF,TGCGCCAGCAGCGACACGACAGGGTTCTCTGGAAACACCATATATTTT
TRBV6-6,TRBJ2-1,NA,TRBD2,CASSYGRGGYNEQFF,TGTGCCAGCAGTTACGGGCGGGGGGGATACAATGAGCAGTTCTTC
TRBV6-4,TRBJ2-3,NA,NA,CASSDSAASGDTQYF,TGTGCCAGCAGTGACTCGGCGGCCTCGGGGGATACGCAGTATTTT
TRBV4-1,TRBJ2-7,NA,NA,CASSHFFDSSYEQYF,TGCGCCAGCAGCCATTTTTTTGACAGCTCCTACGAGCAGTACTTC
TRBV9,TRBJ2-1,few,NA,CASSGGAYNEQFF,TGTGCCAGCAGCGGGGGGGCCTACAATGAGCAGTTCTTC
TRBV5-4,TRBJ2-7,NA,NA,CASSQDGNRLNEQYF,TGCGCCAGCAGCCAAGATGGGAACAGGCTAAACGAGCAGTACTTC
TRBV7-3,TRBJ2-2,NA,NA,CASSLTGGTGELFF,TGTGCCAGCAGCTTAACGGGGGGTACCGGGGAGCTGTTTTTT
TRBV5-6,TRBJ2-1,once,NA,CASSFGQGYNEQFF,TGTGCCAGCAGCTTCGGGCAGGGATACAATGAGCAGTTCTTC
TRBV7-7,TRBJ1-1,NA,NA,CASSLGGGGFANTEAFF,TGTGCCAGCAGCTTAGGCGGCGGCGGCTTTGCGAACACTGAAGCTTTCTTT
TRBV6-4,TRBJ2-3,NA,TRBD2,CASSDGTSGGADTQYF,TGTGCCAGCAGTGACGGGACTAGCGGGGGGGCAGATACGCAGTATTTT
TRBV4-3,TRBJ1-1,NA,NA,CASSQAWGPNTEAFF,TGCGCCAGCAGCCAAGCCTGGGGCCCGAACACTGAAGCTTTCTTT
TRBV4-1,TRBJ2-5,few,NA,CASSQAPGVQYF,TGCGCCAGCAGCCAAGCTCCCGGTGTCCAGTACTTC
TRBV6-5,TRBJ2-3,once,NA,CASSSPDSPTTDTQYF,TGTGCCAGCAGTTCCCCGGACAGTCCCACCACAGATACGCAGTATTTT
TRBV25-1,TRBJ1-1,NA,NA,CASSPYLGVLTEAFF,TGTGCCAGCAGCCCCTATCTAGGGGTACTAACTGAAGCTTTCTTT
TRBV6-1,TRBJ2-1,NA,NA,CASRSLLGGANEQFF,TGTGCCAGCAGATCCCTCCTGGGGGGGGCGAATGAGCAGTTCTTC
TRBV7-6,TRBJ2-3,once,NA,CASSLGASTDTQYF,TGTGCCAGCAGTCTCGGAGCAAGCACAGATACGCAGTATTTT
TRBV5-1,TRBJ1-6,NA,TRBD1,CASSLGQGASPLHF,TGCGCCAGCAGCCTCGGACAGGGGGCTTCACCCCTCCACTTT
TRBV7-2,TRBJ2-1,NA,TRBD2,CASSHWTSGVQNEQFF,TGTGCCAGCAGCCACTGGACTAGCGGGGTTCAGAATGAGCAGTTCTTC
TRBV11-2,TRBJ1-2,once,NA,CASSLGLNYGYTF,TGTGCCAGCAGCTTAGGACTCAACTATGGCTACACCTTC
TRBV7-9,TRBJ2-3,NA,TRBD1,CASSPLDREPDTQYF,TGTGCCAGCAGCCCTTTGGACAGGGAACCAGATACGCAGTATTTT
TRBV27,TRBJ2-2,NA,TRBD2,CAGIRGLAGVTNTGELFF,TGTGCCGGCATAAGGGGACTAGCGGGGGTGACGAACACCGGGGAGCTGTTTTTT
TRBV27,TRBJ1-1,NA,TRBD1,CASSLGGRRTGEAFF,TGTGCCAGCAGTTTGGGGGGACGACGGACAGGCGAAGCTTTCTTT
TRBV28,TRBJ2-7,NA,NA,CASSLFSAYEQYF,TGTGCCAGCAGTTTATTCAGCGCCTACGAGCAGTACTTC
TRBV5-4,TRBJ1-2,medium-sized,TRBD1,CASSSRTGEYYGYTF,TGTGCCAGCAGCTCACGGACAGGGGAGTACTATGGCTACACCTTC
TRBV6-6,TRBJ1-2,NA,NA,CASSYPEQPYGYTF,TGTGCCAGCAGTTACCCGGAGCAGCCTTATGGCTACACCTTC
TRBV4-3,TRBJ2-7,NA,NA,CASSSTRGAGYEQYF,TGCGCCAGCAGCAGCACACGGGGGGCTGGCTACGAGCAGTACTTC
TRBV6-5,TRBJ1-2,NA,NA,CATLRGLYGYTF,TGTGCCACCTTGCGAGGGCTCTATGGCTACACCTTC
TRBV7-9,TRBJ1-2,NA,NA,CASSWGLWGYTF,TGTGCCAGCAGCTGGGGACTTTGGGGCTACACCTTC
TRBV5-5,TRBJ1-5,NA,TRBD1,CASSSGQRSNQPQHF,TGTGCCAGCAGCTCGGGACAGAGGAGCAATCAGCCCCAGCATTTT
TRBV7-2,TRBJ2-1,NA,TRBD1,CASSWGQGADNEQFF,TGTGCCAGCAGCTGGGGACAGGGGGCCGACAATGAGCAGTTCTTC
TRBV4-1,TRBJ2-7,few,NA,CASSQEESSPYEQYF,TGCGCCAGCAGCCAAGAGGAGTCTAGCCCCTACGAGCAGTACTTC
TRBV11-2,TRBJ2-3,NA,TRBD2,CASSQWSGEQDTQYF,TGTGCCAGCAGCCAGTGGAGCGGGGAGCAAGATACGCAGTATTTT